This TCR beta chain derives from a study of control samples from healthy donors and cancer patients (dated by TCRdb to about 2020). Library generation was performed with the immunoSEQ multiplex PCR assay. TCRdb stores this immuneACCESS table with in-frame sequences only. Part of the clones is absent; in the studies checked, under half of the shortfall reflects unresolved V genes, and no reason is known for the rest. The sample table records approximately 120,000 clones; 90% of these occur just once. The biggest ten clones account for 4.4% of the sample. This clone has only a few counts. Its binding antigen is unknown. The sample holds no much larger clone one base away, and base qualities are not on file. From cysteine to phenylalanine, the CDR3 is 14 amino acids long. Just the 42-base CDR3 DNA is kept, in frame starting at base 1. The germline ends are 16 bases apart after V is trimmed by 7 bases and J by 3 bases. CDR1 is given as MNHEY and CDR2 as SVGAGI, both from the germline V gene.

The V and J genes are TRBV6-5 and TRBJ2-7; the D gene is tentatively TRBD1 or TRBD2, each matching 5 bases. The TCR comes from a human donor in good health. The donor label of this sample is uncertain. The specimen was blood. The CDR3 sequence is CASKRGGQSYEQYF. The nucleotide sequence reads TGTGCCAGCAAGAGGGGCGGACAAAGCTACGAGCAGTACTTC.